This T cell receptor beta chain was documented in a study of monozygotic twins with inflammatory bowel disease. Study-wide results and caveats: Part of the variability in patient repertoires may have come from differing immunosuppressive treatments. IBD patients, compared with healthy twins, shared fewer clonotypes with others (especially with disease activity).

In regard to this clonotype: The antigen remains unidentified.

The quantity of total RNA per TCR library was about 3,300 ng. TCRdb reprocessed the 5' RACE reads and stores each CDR3 protein as one record, lacking DNA. This table holds fewer than 350,000 distinct CDR3 sequences. The clonotype was recovered from a human donor with ulcerative colitis or Crohn's disease, or a healthy co-twin of an affected twin (not recorded which). The source material was blood.

The CDR3 region is CASSYSGDRGRQPQHF. The rearrangement links TRBV6-5 to TRBJ1-5; the D call from TCRdb, TRBD1, cannot be confirmed without DNA. Germline CDR1 reads MNHEY; CDR2 reads SVGAGI. CDR3 length equals 16 residues.